This T cell receptor (beta chain) was identified during a study of stem cell transplantation in POMP-related autoinflammatory disease. J lost 3 bases, V lost 5 bases, and 3 bases had no gene match. Germline lookup yields CDR1 LNHDA and CDR2 SQIVND (reference sequence). The CDR3 runs 15 residues. A remark on this clone: Antigen unknown.

Study results and caveats: In PRAID patients, the number of distinct TRB V-J gene pairings was restricted.

Assay used: immunoSEQ multiplex PCR; TCRdb lists only in-frame clones, some missing. The table includes roughly 70,000 clones, approximately 91% detected once. The sample consisted of CD4+ T cells from PBMCs, taken after stem cell transplantation. The chain joins TRBV19 to TRBJ1-5; 11 nucleotides agree with TRBD1. This receptor was obtained from a human patient with POMP-related autoinflammation and immune dysregulation (PRAID). Some T cells may be graft donor cells. The CDR3 loop reads CASSWTGGINQPQHF. CDR3 DNA: TGTGCCAGTAGTTGGACAGGGGGCATCAATCAGCCCCAGCATTTT.